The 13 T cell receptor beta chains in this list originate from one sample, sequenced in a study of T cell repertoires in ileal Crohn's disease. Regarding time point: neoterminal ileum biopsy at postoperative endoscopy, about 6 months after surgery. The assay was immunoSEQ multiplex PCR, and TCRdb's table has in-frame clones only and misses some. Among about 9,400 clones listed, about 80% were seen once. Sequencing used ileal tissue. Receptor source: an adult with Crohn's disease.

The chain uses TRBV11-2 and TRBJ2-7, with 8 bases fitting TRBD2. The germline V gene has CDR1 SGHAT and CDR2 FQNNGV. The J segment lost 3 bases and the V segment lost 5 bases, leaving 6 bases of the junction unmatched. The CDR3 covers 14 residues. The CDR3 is CASSVGTRNYEQYF. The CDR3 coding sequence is TGTGCCAGCAGCGTCGGGACTAGGAACTACGAGCAGTACTTC.

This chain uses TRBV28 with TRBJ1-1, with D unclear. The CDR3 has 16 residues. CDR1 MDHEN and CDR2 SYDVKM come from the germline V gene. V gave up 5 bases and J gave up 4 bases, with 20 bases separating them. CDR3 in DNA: TGTGCCAGCAGTCCGCCGGGGTATTTATTATCCACTGAAGCTTTCTTT. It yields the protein CASSPPGYLLSTEAFF.

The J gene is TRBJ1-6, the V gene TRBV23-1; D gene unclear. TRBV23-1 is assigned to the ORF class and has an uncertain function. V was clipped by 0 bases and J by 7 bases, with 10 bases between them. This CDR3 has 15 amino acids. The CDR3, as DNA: TGCGCCAGCAGTCAATCGCGCCGGAGCAATTCACCCCTCCACTTT. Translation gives CASSQSRRSNSPLHF.

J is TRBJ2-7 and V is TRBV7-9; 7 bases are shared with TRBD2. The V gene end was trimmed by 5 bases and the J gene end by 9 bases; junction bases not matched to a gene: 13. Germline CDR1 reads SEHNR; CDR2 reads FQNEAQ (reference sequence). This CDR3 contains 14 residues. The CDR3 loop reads CASSPQGGREGQYF. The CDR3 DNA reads TGTGCCAGCAGCCCTCAAGGCGGGAGAGAGGGGCAGTACTTC.

The CDR3 spells CASSQWRSPLHF. CDR3 nucleotides: TGTGCCAGCAGCCAGTGGCGGTCACCCCTCCACTTT. V and J are TRBV28 and TRBJ1-6, with no clear D. Germline assignment: CDR1 MDHEN and CDR2 SYDVKM. The V end lost 6 bases, the J end lost 10 bases, and 10 bases lay between the germline ends. CDR3 length: 12 residues.

The CDR3 DNA reads TGTGCCAGCAGTGAAATCGACAGGGGAGCTAACTATGGCTACACCTTC. Encoded protein: CASSEIDRGANYGYTF. The V call is TRBV27, the J call TRBJ1-2; 8 bases are a match to TRBD1. CDR1 is MNHEY, CDR2 SMNVEV, per germline (reference sequence). The V segment lost 5 bases and the J segment 0 bases; nucleotides outside the gene matches: 8. This CDR3 has 16 residues.

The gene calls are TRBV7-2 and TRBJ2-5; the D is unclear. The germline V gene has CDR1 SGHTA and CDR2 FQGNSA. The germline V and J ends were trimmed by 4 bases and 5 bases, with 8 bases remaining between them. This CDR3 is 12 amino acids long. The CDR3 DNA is TGTGCCAGCAGCTCGAGATGGGAGACCCAGTACTTC. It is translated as CASSSRWETQYF.

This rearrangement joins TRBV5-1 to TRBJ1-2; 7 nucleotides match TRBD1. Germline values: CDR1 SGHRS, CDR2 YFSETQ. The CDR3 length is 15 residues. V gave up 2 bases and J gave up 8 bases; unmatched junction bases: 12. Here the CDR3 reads CASSFSNNRGSGYTF. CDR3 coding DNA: TGCGCCAGCAGCTTTAGTAACAACAGGGGCTCCGGCTACACCTTC.

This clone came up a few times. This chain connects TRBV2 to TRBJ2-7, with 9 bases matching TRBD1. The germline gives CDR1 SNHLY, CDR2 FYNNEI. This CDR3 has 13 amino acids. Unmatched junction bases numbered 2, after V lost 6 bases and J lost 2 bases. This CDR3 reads CASSRDRAYEQYF. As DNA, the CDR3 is TGTGCCAGCAGCCGGGACAGGGCCTACGAGCAGTACTTC.

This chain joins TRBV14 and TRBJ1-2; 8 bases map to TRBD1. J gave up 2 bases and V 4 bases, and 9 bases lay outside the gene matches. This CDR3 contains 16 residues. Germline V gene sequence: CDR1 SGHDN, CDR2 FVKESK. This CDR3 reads CASSRALAGGNYGYTF. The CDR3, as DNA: TGTGCCAGCAGCCGAGCATTAGCAGGGGGCAACTATGGCTACACCTTC. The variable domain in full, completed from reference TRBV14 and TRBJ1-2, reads EAGVTQFPSHSVIEKGQTVTLRCDPISGHDNLYWYRRVMGKEIKFLLHFVKESKQDESGMPNNRFLAERTGGTYSTLKVQPAELEDSGVYFCASSRALAGGNYGYTFGSGTRLTVV.

CDR3 sequence (DNA): TGTGCCAGTAGTAATCGACAGGGGCTGAACTCTGGGGCCAACGTCCTGACTTTC. Its protein is CASSNRQGLNSGANVLTF. This chain connects TRBV19 to TRBJ2-6; TRBD1 aligns across 8 bases. Germline V gives CDR1 LNHDA, CDR2 SQIVND (reference sequence). The CDR3 length is 18 residues. V shed 4 bases and J 0 bases; nucleotides not matched to a gene: 8.

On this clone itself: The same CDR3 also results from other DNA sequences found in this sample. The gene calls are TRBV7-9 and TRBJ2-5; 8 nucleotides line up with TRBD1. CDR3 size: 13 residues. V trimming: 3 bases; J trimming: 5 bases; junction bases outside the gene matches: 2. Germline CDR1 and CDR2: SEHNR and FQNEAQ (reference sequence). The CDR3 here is CASSLDRAETQYF. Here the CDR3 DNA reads TGTGCCAGCAGCTTGGACAGGGCCGAGACCCAGTACTTC.

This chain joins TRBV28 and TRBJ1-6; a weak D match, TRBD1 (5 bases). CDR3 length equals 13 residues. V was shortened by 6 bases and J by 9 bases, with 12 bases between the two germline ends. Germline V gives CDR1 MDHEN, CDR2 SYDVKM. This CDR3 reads CASRQAAGSPLHF. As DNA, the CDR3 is TGTGCCAGCAGACAGGCCGCCGGTTCACCCCTCCACTTT.